In this sample, the clone carrying this TCR beta chain turned up a few times. The source of the sample is a study of blood T cell repertoires in COVID-19. About the study: The samples span acute and convalescent COVID-19 from the United States, Italy and Spain. Nucleic acid was either cDNA or gDNA, and it came from T cells, B-cell-depleted T cells, or PBMCs.

Authors' processing steps: Nucleated cell number was recorded as an estimate derived from reference gene primer amplification. Using immunoSEQ multiplex PCR, the repertoire was profiled, and TCRdb retains in-frame clones only, with some absent. V, J and clone size derive from that table, while D and trimming were established from the DNA sequence. The sample holds roughly 99,000 clones; 90% to 95% are singletons and the top ten take less than 1.5%. Germline V CDR1 and CDR2: MNHEY, SVGAGI. The CDR3 sequence is 16 residues long. V shed 0 bases and J 4 bases; nucleotides not matched to a gene: 5. The chain links TRBV6-5 to TRBJ1-3; 8 bases agree with TRBD1. Sequences were obtained from peripheral blood. The sequence was collected from a woman in her thirties with acute or convalescent COVID-19. CDR3 in DNA: TGTGCCAGCAGTTACTCGGCGGGACAGGAAGGAAACACCATATATTTT. It codes for CASSYSAGQEGNTIYF.